The TCR beta chain described here comes from a study of CD8+CD57+ T cells in acquired aplastic anemia. Germline CDR1 is SQVTM and CDR2 is ANQGSEA. This CDR3 spans 11 amino acids. The germline V and J ends were trimmed by 5 bases and 4 bases, with 9 bases remaining between them. Genomic DNA served as template for TCR beta VDJ and CDR3 profiling. TCRdb fed the reads into MiXCR, producing one record per CDR3 protein. This table holds 200,000 to 250,000 distinct CDR3 sequences, approximately 57% found once. J is TRBJ2-7 and V is TRBV29-1, with D perhaps matching TRBD1 (6 bases). Source material: sorted CD4+, CD8+, or CD8+CD57+ T cells (not recorded which) from PBMCs. This clonotype was sampled from a human donor in good health. CDR3 sequence: CSVFQGYEQYF. The DNA of the CDR3 is TGCAGCGTTTTTCAGGGGTACGAGCAGTACTTC.